The text below deals with one T cell receptor (beta chain). Its antigen remains unknown. This entry is derived from a study of siplizumab effects on memory and regulatory T cells. The study's findings and limits: Phenotypic classification as naive or memory proved unattainable for roughly 75-97% of proliferating CD4+ or CD8+ clones.

The protocol was immunoSEQ multiplex PCR, while the TCRdb copy is restricted to in-frame clones and leaves out a portion. This table holds around 100,000 clones, 85% to 95% found once. CDR1 and CDR2 from the germline V gene are SGDLS and YYNGEE. CDR3 size: 17 residues. V was cut by 0 bases and J by 8 bases, with 23 bases left in between. Material: Tregs sorted from blood. This chain connects TRBV9 to TRBJ1-2, with D possibly matching TRBD1 (6 bases). The receptor's source is a human donor in good health. The CDR3 DNA reads as TGTGCCAGCAGCGTAGTAGGGTCCCCGGGGGCCCCCATAGGCTACACCTTC. This sequence encodes CASSVVGSPGAPIGYTF.